Shown below are 25 T cell receptor beta chains from a single sample sequenced in a study of blood T cell repertoires in COVID-19. The method was immunoSEQ multiplex PCR; TCRdb's version includes in-frame clones alone and lacks a portion of them. This sample has around 210,000 clones, with around four fifths found just once. What was sequenced was peripheral blood. The receptors stem from a man between 60 and 70 years old with COVID-19, enrolled during active disease.

The chain employs TRBV5-1 and TRBJ2-6, with a possible D match to TRBD2 (5 bases). The germline CDR1 and CDR2 sequences are SGHRS and YFSETQ. With 0 bases removed from V and 7 bases from J, the gap between germline ends came to 14 bases. This CDR3 contains 16 residues. DNA of the CDR3: TGCGCCAGCAGCTTGGAAGGTGGAGGAAGTGCCAACGTCCTGACTTTC. As protein: CASSLEGGGSANVLTF.

This chain connects TRBV24-1 to TRBJ2-7; 11 bases are a match to TRBD1. Unmatched junction bases numbered 5, after V lost 2 bases and J lost 3 bases. The CDR3 extends over 16 amino acids. Germline V lookup: CDR1 KGHDR, CDR2 SFDVKD. The CDR3 DNA follows: TGTGCCACCAGTGATTCTGGACAGGGGGCTTACTACGAGCAGTACTTC. Protein product: CATSDSGQGAYYEQYF.

The chain recombines TRBV5-1 with TRBJ2-2, with 7 nucleotides matching TRBD1. Trimming took 1 base from V and 5 from J; bases not matched to a gene: 5. The CDR3 totals 15 residues. From germline, CDR1 is SGHRS and CDR2 YFSETQ. The CDR3 DNA reads as TGCGCCAGCAGCTTGTCACAGGGGAGAACCGGGGAGCTGTTTTTT. Translating it yields CASSLSQGRTGELFF.

This chain connects TRBV6-5 to TRBJ2-2, with a tentative D call TRBD1 (5 bases). Germline V gene sequence: CDR1 MNHEY, CDR2 SVGAGI. This CDR3 region has 15 residues. The V gene lost 6 bases and the J gene lost 0 bases, with 11 bases spanning the gap. The CDR3 reads CASSHRFANTGELFF. CDR3 coding DNA: TGTGCCAGCAGCCACAGGTTCGCGAACACCGGGGAGCTGTTTTTT.

The chain links TRBV29-1 to TRBJ1-2; unclear D gene. Trimming stripped 1 base from V and 5 bases from J, with 11 bases between. The CDR3 has 13 amino acids. In germline, CDR1 is SQVTM, CDR2 ANQGSEA. DNA of the CDR3: TGCAGCGTTGAAGCTCTCCCTATTTATGGCTACACCTTC. Its protein is CSVEALPIYGYTF.

V gene TRBV7-4 combines with J gene TRBJ1-4; D ambiguous. Germline V gives CDR1 SGHVT, CDR2 SQSDAQ. The CDR3 is made up of 15 amino acids. With 3 bases removed from V and 7 bases from J, the gap between germline ends came to 15 bases. The CDR3 loop reads CASSLSTSGFEKLFF. CDR3 sequence (DNA): TGTGCCAGCAGCTTGAGTACCTCCGGGTTTGAAAAACTGTTTTTT.

This clone was seen more than once but under ten times. The chain joins TRBV2 to TRBJ1-1; D possibly corresponds to TRBD1 (5 bases). Germline assignment: CDR1 SNHLY and CDR2 FYNNEI. There are 14 residues in the CDR3. V lost 7 bases to trimming and J lost 0 bases, with 12 bases between them. The CDR3 sequence is CASTTQVLNTEAFF. The CDR3 DNA reads TGTGCCAGCACTACACAGGTCTTGAACACTGAAGCTTTCTTT.

This chain uses TRBV24-1 with TRBJ1-1; the D is unclear. The germline gives CDR1 KGHDR, CDR2 SFDVKD. This CDR3 is 16 amino acids long. Deletions cut 6 bases from V and 2 bases from J, with 18 bases between. The CDR3 DNA reads as TGTGCCACCAGTTCCCGCCTCAGGTTCTCAAACACTGAAGCTTTCTTT. The encoded protein is CATSSRLRFSNTEAFF.

The chain couples TRBV3-1 (or the pseudogene TRBV3-2) to TRBJ1-1, with D possibly TRBD1 on 6 matching bases. This CDR3 is built from 16 residues. Trimming left V 2 bases short and J 5 bases short, with 18 bases between. In germline, CDR1 is LGHDT, CDR2 YNNKEL (reference sequence). The CDR3 is CASSQLRGGGVTEAFF. The CDR3 DNA sequence: TGTGCCAGCAGCCAATTAAGGGGAGGGGGAGTGACTGAAGCTTTCTTT.

This rearrangement joins TRBV24-1 to TRBJ1-2; possibly TRBD1 for D (6 bases). The V and J ends lost 4 bases and 1 base respectively, with 9 bases between them. CDR1 KGHDR and CDR2 SFDVKD come from the germline V gene. CDR3 length equals 14 residues. The CDR3 loop reads CATSDRGYNYGYTF. In nucleotides, the CDR3 is TGTGCCACCAGTGACAGGGGTTATAACTATGGCTACACCTTC.

The V and J genes are TRBV7-3 and TRBJ2-1; 10 bases agree with TRBD2. The J segment lost 6 bases and the V segment lost 5 bases, leaving 10 bases of the junction unmatched. The V gene's germline CDR1 is SGHTA and CDR2 FQGTGA. CDR3 length: 16 residues. The CDR3, as DNA: TGTGCCAGCAGCCAAGAGGGACTAGCGTATGGCAATGAGCAGTTCTTC. Amino acid sequence: CASSQEGLAYGNEQFF.

The table lists this clone with a count of one. The CDR3, as DNA: TGTGCCAGTAGTAAGGAGAAAAGGAACACTGAAGCTTTCTTT. Amino acids: CASSKEKRNTEAFF. This rearrangement joins TRBV19 to TRBJ1-1; no clear D. The CDR3 loop spans 14 amino acids. Trimming left V 4 bases short and J 1 base short, with 10 bases between. Looked up from germline, CDR1 is LNHDA and CDR2 is SQIVND (reference sequence).

This chain uses TRBV24-1 with TRBJ2-2; 7 bases fit TRBD2. Germline V lookup: CDR1 KGHDR, CDR2 SFDVKD. V lost 4 bases, J lost 6 bases, and 7 bases stayed unmatched. The length of the CDR3 is 15 residues. The CDR3 region is CATSDPWGGAGELFF. The CDR3 DNA reads as TGTGCCACCAGTGACCCCTGGGGGGGGGCCGGGGAGCTGTTTTTT.

This clone occurred once. The chain joins TRBV19 to TRBJ1-5; TRBD1 might be the D (5 bases). Trimming took off 1 base at V and 0 bases at J, with 13 bases between the two ends. The germline V gene encodes CDR1 LNHDA and CDR2 SQIVND (reference sequence). This CDR3 contains 17 residues. The CDR3 DNA is TGTGCCAGTAGTATAGGAAGGCAGGGATATAGCAATCAGCCCCAGCATTTT. Its translation is CASSIGRQGYSNQPQHF.

The rearrangement joins TRBV5-1 to TRBJ2-5; possible D gene TRBD1, 6 bases. The germline V and J ends were trimmed by 4 bases and 5 bases, with 15 bases remaining between them. The CDR3 totals 14 residues. Germline-derived CDR1 and CDR2 are SGHRS and YFSETQ. CDR3 region: CASSPTQGTETQYF. In DNA form, the CDR3 reads TGCGCCAGCAGCCCTACCCAGGGGACGGAGACCCAGTACTTC.

The rearrangement uses TRBV2 and TRBJ2-3; 8 bases fit TRBD2. V lost 9 bases and J lost 0; bases outside the gene matches: 11. CDR1 is SNHLY, CDR2 FYNNEI, per germline. The CDR3 totals 16 residues. The CDR3, as DNA: TGTGCCAGTCCCGAAGGGGCTAGCGGGAGCACAGATACGCAGTATTTT. Its protein product is CASPEGASGSTDTQYF.

The V and J genes are TRBV28 and TRBJ1-5, with D hard to call. Germline-derived CDR1 and CDR2 are MDHEN and SYDVKM. The CDR3 extends over 10 amino acids. Deletions cut 7 bases from V and 6 bases from J, with 4 bases between. CDR3 protein: CASNFQPQHF. The CDR3 coding sequence is TGTGCCAGCAACTTTCAGCCCCAGCATTTT.

This clone turned up a few times. The genes are TRBV7-2 and TRBJ1-1; the D is unclear. The V gene's germline CDR1 is SGHTA and CDR2 FQGNSA. V dropped 1 base and J dropped 4 bases, with 13 bases sitting between them. The CDR3 contains 15 residues. This chain's CDR3 is CASSLVSGKGTEAFF. CDR3 in DNA: TGTGCCAGCAGCTTAGTTTCGGGGAAGGGCACTGAAGCTTTCTTT.

This sequence joins TRBV11-1 and TRBJ1-2, with 9 positions matching TRBD1. The germline V gene encodes CDR1 SGHAT and CDR2 FQDESV (reference sequence). V shed 5 bases and J 4 bases; nucleotides not matched to a gene: 5. The CDR3 is made up of 14 amino acids. CDR3 in amino acids: CASSEGQGSYGYTF. The CDR3 DNA reads TGTGCCAGCAGCGAAGGACAGGGGTCCTATGGCTACACCTTC.

The sample holds one count of this clone. V and J are TRBV3-1 (or the pseudogene TRBV3-2) and TRBJ1-2; D not resolved. Per the germline V gene, CDR1 is LGHDT and CDR2 is YNNKEL (reference sequence). The CDR3 spans 15 residues. The V end was cut by 6 bases, the J end by 2 bases, with 16 bases between. The CDR3 loop reads CASRNLGGRNYGYTF. The CDR3 nucleotides read TGTGCCAGCAGAAATTTGGGAGGTCGGAACTATGGCTACACCTTC.

J is TRBJ2-7 and V is TRBV18; TRBD2 agrees at 14 bases. CDR1 and CDR2 from the germline V gene are KGHSH and LQKENI. The CDR3 covers 15 residues. Trimming removed 5 bases from V and 3 bases from J; junction bases left unmatched: 3. The CDR3 nucleotides read TGTGCCAGCTCAGCAGGGACTAGCGGGAGCTACGAGCAGTACTTC. Its protein product is CASSAGTSGSYEQYF.

The V gene is TRBV6-5, the J gene TRBJ1-3; D not certain. From germline, CDR1 is MNHEY and CDR2 SVGAGI. Trimming took off 7 bases at V and 4 bases at J, with 17 bases between the two ends. The CDR3 length is 15 residues. CDR3 sequence: CASTTGRARGNTIYF. The CDR3, as DNA: TGTGCCAGCACAACGGGGAGGGCGAGGGGAAACACCATATATTTT.

The rearrangement links TRBV5-1 to TRBJ2-7; weak D call: TRBD1 (6 bases). Germline V lookup: CDR1 SGHRS, CDR2 YFSETQ. Trimming removed 4 bases at V and 3 bases at J, with 14 bases between. The CDR3 sequence is 14 residues long. In DNA, the CDR3 is TGCGCCAGCAGCCCGGGACACGGAGTCTACGAGCAGTACTTC. Amino acids: CASSPGHGVYEQYF.

This clone appeared a single time. The germline gene is not matched at one end of the junction; a read error may be the cause. This chain links TRBV18 with TRBJ1-3; 9 bases line up with TRBD1. CDR3 length: 12 amino acids. Germline V lookup: CDR1 KGHSH, CDR2 LQKENI. The CDR3, as DNA: TGTGCCAGCTCACCAATTACCGGGACAGGGCGCTTT. This codes for CASSPITGTGRF.

This chain uses TRBV6-5 with TRBJ1-1; tentatively, D is TRBD1 (5 bases). CDR1 is MNHEY and CDR2 is SVGAGI in the germline V gene. The CDR3 spans 14 residues. V was pared by 6 bases and J by 0 bases, with 11 bases between. The CDR3 nucleotides are TGTGCCAGCAGCACTCGACAGATGAACACTGAAGCTTTCTTT. This translates into CASSTRQMNTEAFF.